This T cell receptor beta chain was observed in a study of tumor-infiltrating lymphocytes in primary liver carcinoma. Unsorted bulk tissue of about 20-30 mg yielded co-extracted RNA and DNA. The CDR3 has 15 amino acids. Germline CDR1 reads MNHNS; CDR2 reads SASEGT. Worth noting for this clonotype: The germline gene is not matched at one end of the junction; a read error may be the cause.

A constant-region primer served to make TCR beta cDNA from roughly 500 ng total RNA. Three nested multiplex PCR rounds, a slightly modified ARM-PCR, produced the libraries for TCR beta. Rounds one and two of PCR, each of approximately 11 cycles, were primed with TRBV1-TRBV30 forward primers and a C-beta reverse primer. TCRdb ran MiXCR on the multiplex PCR reads and lists one entry per CDR3 protein. The sample carries 100,000 to 150,000 distinct CDR3 sequences, approximately 64% recorded once. Sequencing was done on a sample of liver tumor tissue from sampling region 3. Subset denoted: tumor region T3, left-lateral pole. The TCR sequence derives from a woman aged 60 to 75 with primary liver carcinoma and hepatitis B virus infection. The rearrangement links TRBV6-1 to TRBJ1-4; D uncertain. CDR3 DNA: TGTGCCTGCAGTGAAGATAGGCTTGGTAATGAGAAACTGTTTTTT. Protein sequence: CACSEDRLGNEKLFF.